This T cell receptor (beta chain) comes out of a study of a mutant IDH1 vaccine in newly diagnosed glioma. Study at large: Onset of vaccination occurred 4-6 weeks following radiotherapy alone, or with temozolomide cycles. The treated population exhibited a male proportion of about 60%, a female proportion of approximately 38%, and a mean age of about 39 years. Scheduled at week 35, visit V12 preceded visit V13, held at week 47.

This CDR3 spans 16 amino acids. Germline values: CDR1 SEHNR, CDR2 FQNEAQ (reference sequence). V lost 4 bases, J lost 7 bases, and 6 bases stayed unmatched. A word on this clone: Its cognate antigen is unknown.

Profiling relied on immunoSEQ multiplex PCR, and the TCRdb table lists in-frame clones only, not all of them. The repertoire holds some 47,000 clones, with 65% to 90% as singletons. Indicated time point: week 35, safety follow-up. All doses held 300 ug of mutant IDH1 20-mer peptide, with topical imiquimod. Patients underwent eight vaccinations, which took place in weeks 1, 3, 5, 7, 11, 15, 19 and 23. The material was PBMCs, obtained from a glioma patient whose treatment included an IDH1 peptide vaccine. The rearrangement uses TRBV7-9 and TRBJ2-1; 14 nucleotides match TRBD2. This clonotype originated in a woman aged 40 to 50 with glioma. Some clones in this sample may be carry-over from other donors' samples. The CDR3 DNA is TGTGCCAGCAGCTCAGGACTAGCGGGAGGATGGAATGAGCAGTTCTTC. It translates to CASSSGLAGGWNEQFF.